This T cell receptor beta chain is drawn from a study of graft-versus-host responses after intestinal transplantation. Study as a whole: Recipients got multivisceral, liver-intestinal, or isolated intestinal transplants. Recipients uniformly received anti-thymocyte globulin induction, followed by tacrolimus and steroids for two to four years. Study-wide results and limits: Present in recipient marrow, GvH clones included some that appeared first in ileum or blood. Graft-versus-host to host-versus-graft clonal ratios in allografts were high in patients with graft-donor T cell macrochimerism.

The CDR3 is made up of 16 amino acids. Between the trimmed V and J ends, which lost 6 bases and 5 bases, there was a span of 22 bases. Germline V gives CDR1 LNHDA, CDR2 SQIVND (reference sequence). TCRdb's copy holds only in-frame clones and misses some; the assay was immunoSEQ multiplex PCR. The data show 90,000 to 150,000 clones, with approximately 95% seen just once and 3% to 3.5% held by the top ten. Worth noting for this clone: Its antigen is not identified.

This chain connects TRBV19 to TRBJ1-1; D possibly corresponds to TRBD1 (5 bases). The receptor was isolated from a human donor who received an intestinal transplant. Here the sequenced sample was unstimulated CD8+ T cells sorted from spleen or lymph node cells, taken before intestinal transplant. This CDR3 reads CASSITTGGTGTEAFF. The CDR3 DNA reads TGTGCCAGTAGCATTACAACCGGGGGTACCGGAACTGAAGCTTTCTTT.